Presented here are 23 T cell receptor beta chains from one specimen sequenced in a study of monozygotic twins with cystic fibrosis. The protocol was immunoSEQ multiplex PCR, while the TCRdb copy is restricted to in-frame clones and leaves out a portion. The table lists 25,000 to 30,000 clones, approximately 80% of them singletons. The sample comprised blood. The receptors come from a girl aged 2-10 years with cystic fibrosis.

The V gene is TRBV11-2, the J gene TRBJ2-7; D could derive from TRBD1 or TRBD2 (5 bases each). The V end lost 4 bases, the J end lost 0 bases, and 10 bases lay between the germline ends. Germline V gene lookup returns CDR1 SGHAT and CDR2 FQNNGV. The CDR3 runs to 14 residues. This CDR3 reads CASSWVRGSYEQYF. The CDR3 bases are TGTGCCAGCAGCTGGGTGAGGGGCTCCTACGAGCAGTACTTC.

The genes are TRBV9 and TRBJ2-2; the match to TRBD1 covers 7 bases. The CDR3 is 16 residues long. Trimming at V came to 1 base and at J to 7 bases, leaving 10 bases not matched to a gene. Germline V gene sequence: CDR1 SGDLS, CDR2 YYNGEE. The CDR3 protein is CASSVSPVGGGGELFF. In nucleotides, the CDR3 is TGTGCCAGCAGCGTAAGCCCAGTAGGGGGCGGCGGGGAGCTGTTTTTT.

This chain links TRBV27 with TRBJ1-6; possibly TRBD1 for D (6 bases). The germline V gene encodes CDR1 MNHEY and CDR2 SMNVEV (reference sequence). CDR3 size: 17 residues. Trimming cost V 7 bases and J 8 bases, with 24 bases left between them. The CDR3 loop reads CASTSRRGADGYSPLHF. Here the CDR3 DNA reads TGTGCCAGCACCTCGCGGCGGGGGGCTGATGGTTATTCACCCCTCCACTTT.

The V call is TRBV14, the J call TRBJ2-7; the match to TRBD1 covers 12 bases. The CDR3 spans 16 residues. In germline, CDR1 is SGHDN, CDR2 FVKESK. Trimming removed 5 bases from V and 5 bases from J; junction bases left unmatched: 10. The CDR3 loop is CASSLRTGTGGDEQYF. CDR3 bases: TGTGCCAGCAGCTTACGGACCGGGACAGGGGGCGACGAGCAGTACTTC.

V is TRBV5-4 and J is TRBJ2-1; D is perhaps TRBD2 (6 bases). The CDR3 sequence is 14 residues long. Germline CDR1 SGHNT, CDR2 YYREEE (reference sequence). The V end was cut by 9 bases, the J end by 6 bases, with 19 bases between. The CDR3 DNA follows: TGTGCCATCGCCCCGAATAGGGAGGTCAATGAGCAGTTCTTC. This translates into CAIAPNREVNEQFF.

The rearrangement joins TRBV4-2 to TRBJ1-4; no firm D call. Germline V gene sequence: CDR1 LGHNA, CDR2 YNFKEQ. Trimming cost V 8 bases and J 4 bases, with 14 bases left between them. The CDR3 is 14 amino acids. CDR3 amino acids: CASSTMDHNEKLFF. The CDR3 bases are TGTGCCAGCTCGACAATGGACCATAATGAAAAACTGTTTTTT.

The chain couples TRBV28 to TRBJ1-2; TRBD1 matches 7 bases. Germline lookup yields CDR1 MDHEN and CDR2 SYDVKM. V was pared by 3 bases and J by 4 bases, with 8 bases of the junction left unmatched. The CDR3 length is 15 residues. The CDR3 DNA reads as TGTGCCAGCAGTTTGGTCAACAGGGGCAGCTATGGCTACACCTTC. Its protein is CASSLVNRGSYGYTF.

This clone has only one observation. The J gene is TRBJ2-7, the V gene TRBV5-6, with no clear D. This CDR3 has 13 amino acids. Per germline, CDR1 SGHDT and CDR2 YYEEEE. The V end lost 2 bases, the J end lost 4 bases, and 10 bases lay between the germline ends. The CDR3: CASSFGRGYEQYF. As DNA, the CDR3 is TGTGCCAGCAGCTTTGGACGTGGGTACGAGCAGTACTTC.

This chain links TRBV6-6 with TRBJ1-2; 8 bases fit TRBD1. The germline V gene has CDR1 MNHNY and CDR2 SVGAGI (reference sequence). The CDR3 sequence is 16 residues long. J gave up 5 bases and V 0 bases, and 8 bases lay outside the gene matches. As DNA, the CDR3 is TGTGCCAGCAGTTACTCTCCCAGTCAGGGGGCATATGGCTACACCTTC. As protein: CASSYSPSQGAYGYTF.

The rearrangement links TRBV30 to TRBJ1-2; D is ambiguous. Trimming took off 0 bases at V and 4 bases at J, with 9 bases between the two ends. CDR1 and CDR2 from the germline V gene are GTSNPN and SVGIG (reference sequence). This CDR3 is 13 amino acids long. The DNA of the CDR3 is TGTGCCTGGAGTGTTTCCCGCCTCTATGGCTACACCTTC. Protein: CAWSVSRLYGYTF.

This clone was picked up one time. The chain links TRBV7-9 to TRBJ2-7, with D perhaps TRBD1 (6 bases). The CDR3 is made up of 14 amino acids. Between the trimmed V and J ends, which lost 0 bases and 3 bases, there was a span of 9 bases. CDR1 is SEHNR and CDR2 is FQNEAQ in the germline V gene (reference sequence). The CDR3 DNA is TGTGCCAGCAGCTTAGCTTCGGACAGCTACGAGCAGTACTTC. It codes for CASSLASDSYEQYF.

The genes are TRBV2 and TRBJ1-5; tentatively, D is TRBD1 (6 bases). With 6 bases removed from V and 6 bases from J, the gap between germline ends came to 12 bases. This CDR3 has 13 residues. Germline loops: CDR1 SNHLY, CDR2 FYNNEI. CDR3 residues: CASRTGYGQPQHF. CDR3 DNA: TGTGCCAGCAGGACAGGATACGGTCAGCCCCAGCATTTT.

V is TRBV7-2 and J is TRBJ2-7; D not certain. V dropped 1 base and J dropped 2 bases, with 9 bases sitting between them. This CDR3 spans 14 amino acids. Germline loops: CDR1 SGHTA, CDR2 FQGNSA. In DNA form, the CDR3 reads TGTGCCAGCAGCTTAGAGGGTGGAACCTACGAGCAGTACTTC. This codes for CASSLEGGTYEQYF.

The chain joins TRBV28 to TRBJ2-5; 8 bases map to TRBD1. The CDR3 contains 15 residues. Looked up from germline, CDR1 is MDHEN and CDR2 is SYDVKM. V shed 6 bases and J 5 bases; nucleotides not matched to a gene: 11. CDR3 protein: CASRGHGTGAETQYF. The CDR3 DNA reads TGTGCCAGCAGGGGCCACGGGACAGGCGCTGAGACCCAGTACTTC.

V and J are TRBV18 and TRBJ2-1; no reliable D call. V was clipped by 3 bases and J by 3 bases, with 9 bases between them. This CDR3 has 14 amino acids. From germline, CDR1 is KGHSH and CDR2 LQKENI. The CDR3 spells CASSPASNYNEQFF. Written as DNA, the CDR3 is TGTGCCAGCTCACCGGCCTCAAACTACAATGAGCAGTTCTTC. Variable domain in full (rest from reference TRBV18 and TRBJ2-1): NAGVMQNPRHLVRRRGQEARLRCSPMKGHSHVYWYRQLPEEGLKFMVYLQKENIIDESGMPKERFSAEFPKEGPSILRIQQVVRGDSAAYFCASSPASNYNEQFFGPGTRLTVL.

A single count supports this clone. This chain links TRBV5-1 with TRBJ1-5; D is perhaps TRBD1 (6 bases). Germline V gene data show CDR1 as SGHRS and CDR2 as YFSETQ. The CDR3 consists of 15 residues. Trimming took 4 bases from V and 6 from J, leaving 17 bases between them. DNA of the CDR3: TGCGCCAGCAGCCCTGGTGGGGGCGAGGGTCAGCCCCAGCATTTT. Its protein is CASSPGGGEGQPQHF. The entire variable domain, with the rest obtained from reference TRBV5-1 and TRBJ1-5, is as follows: KAGVTQTPRYLIKTRGQQVTLSCSPISGHRSVSWYQQTPGQGLQFLFEYFSETQRNKGNFPGRFSGRQFSNSRSEMNVSTLELGDSALYLCASSPGGGEGQPQHFGDGTRLSIL.

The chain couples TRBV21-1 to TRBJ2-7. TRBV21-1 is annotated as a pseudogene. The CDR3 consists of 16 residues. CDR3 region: CASIPGGLAGNYEQYF. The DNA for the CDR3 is TGTGCCAGCATCCCCGGGGGCCTAGCAGGGAACTACGAGCAGTACTTC.

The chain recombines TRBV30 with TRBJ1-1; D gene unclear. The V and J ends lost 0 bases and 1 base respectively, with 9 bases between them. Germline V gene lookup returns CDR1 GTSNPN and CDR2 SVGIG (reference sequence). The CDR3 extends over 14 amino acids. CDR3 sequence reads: CAWSVLNSNTEAFF. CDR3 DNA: TGTGCCTGGAGTGTGCTGAACTCGAACACTGAAGCTTTCTTT.

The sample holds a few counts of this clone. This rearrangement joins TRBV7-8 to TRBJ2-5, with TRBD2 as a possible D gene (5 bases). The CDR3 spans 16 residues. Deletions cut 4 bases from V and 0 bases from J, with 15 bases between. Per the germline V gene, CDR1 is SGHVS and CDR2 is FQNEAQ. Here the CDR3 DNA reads TGTGCCAGCAGCTCCCGTTCTGCGGGTTACCAAGAGACCCAGTACTTC. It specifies CASSSRSAGYQETQYF.

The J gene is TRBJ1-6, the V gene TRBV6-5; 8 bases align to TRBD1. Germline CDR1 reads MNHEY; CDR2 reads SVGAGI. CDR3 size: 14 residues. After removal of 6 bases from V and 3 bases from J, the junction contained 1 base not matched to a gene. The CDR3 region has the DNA TGTGCCAGCAGGACAGGGGACTATAATTCACCCCTCCACTTT. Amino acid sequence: CASRTGDYNSPLHF.

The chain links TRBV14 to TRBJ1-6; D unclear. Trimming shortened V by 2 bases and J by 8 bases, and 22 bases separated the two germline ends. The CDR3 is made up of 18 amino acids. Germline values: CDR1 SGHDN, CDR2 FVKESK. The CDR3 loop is CASSQRIAGPLVDSPLHF. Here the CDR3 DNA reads TGTGCCAGCAGCCAAAGGATCGCAGGACCTTTAGTGGATTCACCCCTCCACTTT.

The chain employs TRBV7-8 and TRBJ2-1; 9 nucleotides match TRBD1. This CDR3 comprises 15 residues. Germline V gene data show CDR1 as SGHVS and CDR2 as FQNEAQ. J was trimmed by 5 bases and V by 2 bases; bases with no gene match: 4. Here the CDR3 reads CASSLWGQGDNEQFF. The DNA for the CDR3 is TGTGCCAGCAGCTTATGGGGACAGGGCGACAATGAGCAGTTCTTC. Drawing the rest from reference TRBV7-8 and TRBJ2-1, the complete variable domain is GAGVSQSPRYKVAKRGQDVALRCDPISGHVSLFWYQQALGQGPEFLTYFQNEAQLDKSGLPSDRFFAERPEGSVSTLKIQRTQQEDSAVYLCASSLWGQGDNEQFFGPGTRLTVL.

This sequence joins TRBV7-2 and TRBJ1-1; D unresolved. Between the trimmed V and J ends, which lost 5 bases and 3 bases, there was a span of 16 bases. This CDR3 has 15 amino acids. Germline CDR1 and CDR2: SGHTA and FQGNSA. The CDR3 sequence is CASSTRTLIYTEAFF. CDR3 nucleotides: TGTGCCAGCAGCACCCGGACCCTCATATACACTGAAGCTTTCTTT.